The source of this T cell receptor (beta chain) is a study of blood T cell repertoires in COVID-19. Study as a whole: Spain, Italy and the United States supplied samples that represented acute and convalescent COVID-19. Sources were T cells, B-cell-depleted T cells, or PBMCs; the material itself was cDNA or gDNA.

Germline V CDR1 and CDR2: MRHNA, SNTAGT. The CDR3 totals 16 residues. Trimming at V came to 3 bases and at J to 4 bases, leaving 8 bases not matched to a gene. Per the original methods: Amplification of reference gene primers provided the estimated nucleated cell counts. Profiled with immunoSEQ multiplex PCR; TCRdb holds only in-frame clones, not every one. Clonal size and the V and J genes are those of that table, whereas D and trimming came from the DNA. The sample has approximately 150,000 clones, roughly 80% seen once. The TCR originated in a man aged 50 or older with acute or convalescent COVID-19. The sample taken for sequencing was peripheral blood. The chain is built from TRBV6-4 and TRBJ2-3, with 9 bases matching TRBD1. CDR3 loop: CASSEGYRGRPDTQYF. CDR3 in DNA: TGTGCCAGCAGTGAAGGGTACAGGGGGCGCCCAGATACGCAGTATTTT.